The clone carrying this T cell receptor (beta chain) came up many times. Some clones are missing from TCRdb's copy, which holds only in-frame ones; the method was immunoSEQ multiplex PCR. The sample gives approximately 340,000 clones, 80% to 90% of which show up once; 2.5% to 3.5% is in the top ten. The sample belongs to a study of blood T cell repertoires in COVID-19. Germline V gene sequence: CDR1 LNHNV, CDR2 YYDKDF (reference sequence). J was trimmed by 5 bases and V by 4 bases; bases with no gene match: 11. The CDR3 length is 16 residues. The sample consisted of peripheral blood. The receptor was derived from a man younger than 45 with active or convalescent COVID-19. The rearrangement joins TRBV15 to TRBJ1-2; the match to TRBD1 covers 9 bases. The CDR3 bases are TGTGCCACCAGCATCCCGTCTTGGGACAGGGTGTATGGCTACACCTTC. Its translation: CATSIPSWDRVYGYTF.